This record covers a single T cell receptor (beta chain). Its specificity is not known. Isolated RNA was reverse transcribed in full, so expressed TCRB transcripts were sequenced. The data were produced by immunoSEQ multiplex PCR, yet TCRdb's version contains in-frame clones alone and is incomplete. The repertoire holds about 340,000 clones, with approximately 10% as singletons. This record belongs to a study of beta chain features in type 1 diabetes. Study at large: Age and gender were similar between patients and healthy donors, as were cell yields.

The V and J ends lost 4 bases and 3 bases respectively, with 12 bases between them. CDR3 length: 14 residues. Germline-derived CDR1 and CDR2 are SQVTM and ANQGSEA. Study-wide points: A moderate, significant TCRB CDR3 shortening appeared in type 1 diabetes across four CD4+ subsets. Patients with type 1 diabetes showed fewer VDJ junction insertions and more deletions.

Material: central memory CD4+ T cells from blood. The TCR comes from a man aged 25-45 years with type 1 diabetes. The chain joins TRBV29-1 to TRBJ2-2; perhaps TRBD2 as D (5 bases). The CDR3 bases are TGCAGCGTTGCGGCCGGGATTCACACCGGGGAGCTGTTTTTT. Its protein is CSVAAGIHTGELFF.